This T cell receptor beta chain was obtained from a study of identical twins. Each CDR3 protein is one row after TCRdb ran MiXCR on the 5' RACE reads. The sample has approximately 890,000 distinct CDR3 sequences, 9% to 15% seen once. The germline CDR1 and CDR2 sequences are MDHEN and SYDVKM. V lost 0 bases, J lost 2 bases, and 9 bases stayed unmatched. The CDR3 has 18 amino acids. These data are also associated with another study on yellow fever vaccine responses in identical twins.

The clonotype originates from a young woman in good health. The chain links TRBV28 to TRBJ2-3; TRBD1 agrees at 9 bases. The sample taken for sequencing was PBMCs. This CDR3 reads CASSLWPSGQGNTDTQYF. As DNA, the CDR3 is TGTGCCAGCAGTTTATGGCCCTCAGGACAGGGGAACACAGATACGCAGTATTTT.